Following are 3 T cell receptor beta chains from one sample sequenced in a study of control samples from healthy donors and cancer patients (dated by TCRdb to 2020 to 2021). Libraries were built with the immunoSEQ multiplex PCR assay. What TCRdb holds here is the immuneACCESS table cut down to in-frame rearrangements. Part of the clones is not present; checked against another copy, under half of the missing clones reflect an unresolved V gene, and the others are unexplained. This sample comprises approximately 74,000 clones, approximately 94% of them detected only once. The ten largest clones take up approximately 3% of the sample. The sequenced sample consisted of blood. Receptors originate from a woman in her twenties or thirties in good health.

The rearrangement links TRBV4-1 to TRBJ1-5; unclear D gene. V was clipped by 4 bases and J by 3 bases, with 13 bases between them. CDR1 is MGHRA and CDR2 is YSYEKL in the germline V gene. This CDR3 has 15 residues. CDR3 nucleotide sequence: TGCGCCAGCAGCCCGCAGGAAGGGAACAATCAGCCCCAGCATTTT. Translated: CASSPQEGNNQPQHF.

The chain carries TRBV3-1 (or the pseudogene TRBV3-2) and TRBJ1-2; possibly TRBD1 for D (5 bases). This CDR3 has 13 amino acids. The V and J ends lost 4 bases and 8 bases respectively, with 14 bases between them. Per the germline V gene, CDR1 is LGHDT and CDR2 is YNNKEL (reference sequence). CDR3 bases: TGTGCCAGCAGCCGGGTGGACTGGGGCGGCTACACCTTC. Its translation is CASSRVDWGGYTF.

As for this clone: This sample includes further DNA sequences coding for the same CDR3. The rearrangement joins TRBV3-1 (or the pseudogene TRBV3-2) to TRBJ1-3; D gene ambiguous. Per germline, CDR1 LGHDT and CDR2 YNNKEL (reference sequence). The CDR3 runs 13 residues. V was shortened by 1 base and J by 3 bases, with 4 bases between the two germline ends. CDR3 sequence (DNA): TGTGCCAGCAGCCAAGTGCTTGGAAACACCATATATTTT. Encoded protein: CASSQVLGNTIYF.